This T cell receptor beta chain came from a study of CD8 T cells in cerebrospinal fluid in Alzheimer's disease. Measured by frequency, this clonotype is medium-sized (0.01 to 0.1%). TCRdb processed the 10x single-cell sequencing reads again and assigns one entry to each CDR3 protein, with no DNA. The sample's table shows approximately 860 distinct CDR3 sequences. Droplet-based sequencing used CSF cells sorted as live with a live/dead marker. This CDR3 has 13 residues. Germline values: CDR1 MNHEY, CDR2 SMNVEV (reference sequence). Material for sequencing was cerebrospinal fluid. The TCR comes from a human donor with Parkinson's disease. The rearrangement links TRBV27 to TRBJ1-2; no DNA is available, so the TRBD1 call from TCRdb remains unchecked. The CDR3 sequence is CASSWEGNYGYTF.